This entry concerns a single T cell receptor beta chain. The antigen remains undetermined. CDR3 length: 13 residues. Germline V gene lookup returns CDR1 ENHRY and CDR2 SYGVKD. Trimming left V 0 bases short and J 10 bases short, with 12 bases between. This specimen comes from a study of T cell repertoires in aging, cancer and after chemotherapy. Study-level information: About 9 million TCR reads made up the full dataset.

Study results and limitations: Healthy donors lost TCR diversity with age mainly through richness, cancer patients through richness and evenness. Immunological memory after chemotherapy cannot be judged from the repertoire data. Age-matched healthy donors had significantly more diverse, less clonal blood TCR repertoires than untreated cancer patients.

Amplification of TCR beta used genomic DNA extracted from peripheral blood. A mixed TRB-A/B primer pool amplified rearranged TRB by multiplex touch-down PCR. A single record per CDR3 protein comes from TCRdb applying MiXCR to the multiplex PCR reads. The repertoire includes 2,000 to 2,500 distinct CDR3 sequences, about a quarter of them detected once, and 6.5% sits in the top ten. The receptor's source is a human donor with a solid tumor. This chain joins TRBV10-3 and TRBJ1-1; no firm D call. Sequencing was performed on blood. In nucleotides, the CDR3 is TGTGCCATCAGTGAGTCCAGCTCCAGAAGAGCTTTCTTT. Amino acid sequence: CAISESSSRRAFF.